A selection of T cell receptor beta chains follows, all from one sample in a study of shared clonotypes between healthy human individuals. Data came from immunoSEQ multiplex PCR; TCRdb stores just in-frame clones and leaves some out. The data show about 2.1 million clones, roughly 93% seen once. The sequencing input was naive CD8+ T cells from PBMCs. The receptors were sampled from a young man in good health. Some clones in this sample may be carry-over from other donors' samples. Each CDR3 is given with its conserved first and last residue. D genes are given only for firm matches. Clone size, where shown, is once, few, many, or a class for clones that have expanded.

J | size | V | D | DNA | CDR3
TRBJ2-7 | NA | TRBV7-9 | TRBD1 | TGTGCCAGCAGCCACCCGGACAGGAGCTCCTACGAGCAGTACTTC | CASSHPDRSSYEQYF
TRBJ1-4 | NA | TRBV11-2 | NA | TGTGCCAGCAGCTTAGGAGGTTGGGCTAATGAAAAACTGTTTTTT | CASSLGGWANEKLFF
TRBJ2-1 | NA | TRBV5-4 | TRBD2 | TGTGCCAGCAGCTTAACGGCGGGAGGGCCCCATGAGCAGTTCTTC | CASSLTAGGPHEQFF
TRBJ1-1 | NA | TRBV7-6 | NA | TGTGCCAGCAGTAAAGGGGGAGAAGCTTTCTTT | CASSKGGEAFF
TRBJ2-2 | NA | TRBV19 | NA | TGTGCCAGTAGTTTACTCGGGGAGCTGTTTTTT | CASSLLGELFF
TRBJ1-5 | NA | TRBV28 | NA | TGTGCCAGCAGTTTATGGCGCGGGACGAGCGATCAGCCCCAGCATTTT | CASSLWRGTSDQPQHF
TRBJ2-1 | NA | TRBV6-5 | TRBD2 | TGTGCCAGCAGTTACGCCCCAGCGGGAACAAACAATGAGCAGTTCTTC | CASSYAPAGTNNEQFF
TRBJ2-1 | NA | TRBV27 | TRBD2 | TGTGCCAGCACCCTGGCGGGAGACAATGAGCAGTTCTTC | CASTLAGDNEQFF
TRBJ2-1 | once | TRBV14 | NA | TGTGCCAGCAGCCAAGGACAGACCCACCCGTTCTTC | CASSQGQTHPFF
TRBJ2-1 | NA | TRBV27 | NA | TGTGCCAGCAGTTTATCAAGGTACTACAATGAGCAGTTCTTC | CASSLSRYYNEQFF
TRBJ2-2 | NA | TRBV7-6 | TRBD1 | TGTGCCAGCAGCTTAGCGCGTGAAGGGGGCCCCGGGGAGCTGTTTTTT | CASSLAREGGPGELFF
TRBJ2-7 | NA | TRBV5-4 | NA | TGTGCCAGCAGCTTTTTCCCGGGAGAGCAGTACTTC | CASSFFPGEQYF
TRBJ2-3 | NA | TRBV7-6 | NA | TGTGCCAGCAGCCCTCGGGACACAGATACGCAGTATTTT | CASSPRDTDTQYF
TRBJ1-4 | few | TRBV23-1 | NA | TGCGCCAGCAGTCATTTTGATGAAAAACTGTTTTTT | CASSHFDEKLFF
TRBJ2-7 | NA | TRBV25-1 | NA | TGTGCCAGCAGTACAGGAGACCAGTACGAGCAGTACTTC | CASSTGDQYEQYF
TRBJ1-2 | NA | TRBV14 | NA | TGTGCCAGCAGCCAAGATTGGGACTATGGCTACACCTTC | CASSQDWDYGYTF
TRBJ2-1 | NA | TRBV5-1 | NA | TGCGCCAGCAGCTTGGGGCCACTCGCCAATGAGCAGTTCTTC | CASSLGPLANEQFF
TRBJ1-2 | NA | TRBV4-2 | TRBD1 | TGTGCCAGCAGCCAAGGGGGACAGCCCGACTATGGCTACACCTTC | CASSQGGQPDYGYTF
TRBJ2-7 | NA | TRBV6-5 | TRBD2 | TGTGCCAGCAGTTACTCGCGGGGGAGTCTCAGTTACGAGCAGTACTTC | CASSYSRGSLSYEQYF
TRBJ2-7 | NA | TRBV9 | NA | TGTGCCAGCAGCGTAGCCGGGGAGCGGGAGCAGTACTTC | CASSVAGEREQYF
TRBJ2-3 | NA | TRBV29-1 | NA | TGCAGCTGTAGTGGAGGGTCGACAGATACGCAGTATTTT | CSCSGGSTDTQYF
TRBJ2-5 | NA | TRBV28 | TRBD2 | TGTGCCAGCAGCCCCCTCGGGGGGACTAGCGGGATGAACTTTGGGGAGACCCAGTACTTC | CASSPLGGTSGMNFGETQYF
TRBJ2-7 | NA | TRBV29-1 | TRBD2 | TGCAGCGTTTCGCTAGCGGGACCCAGCTCCTACGAGCAGTACTTC | CSVSLAGPSSYEQYF
TRBJ2-7 | NA | TRBV5-6 | TRBD1 | TGTGCCAGCAGCGCCGAGACAGGGGTTTACGAGCAGTACTTC | CASSAETGVYEQYF
TRBJ2-7 | once | TRBV7-6 | TRBD1 | TGTGCCAGCAGCTTAGCAACAGGGGCGGGCTACGAGCAGTACTTC | CASSLATGAGYEQYF
TRBJ2-1 | NA | TRBV25-1 | NA | TGTGCCAGCAGTTCATGGGACACCGGGACCTACAATGAGCAGTTCTTC | CASSSWDTGTYNEQFF
TRBJ2-7 | NA | TRBV7-8 | TRBD1 | TGTGCCAGCAGCACCAGCTGGACAGGGGTTACGGAGCAGTACTTC | CASSTSWTGVTEQYF
TRBJ2-3 | NA | TRBV15 | NA | TGTGCCACCAGCAGAGTAGGGCCGAGGGACAAGTTCACAGATACGCAGTATTTT | CATSRVGPRDKFTDTQYF
TRBJ2-6 | NA | TRBV7-9 | NA | TGTGCCAGCAGCTCCAACAGGGCTGGAGGGGCCAACGTCCTGACTTTC | CASSSNRAGGANVLTF
TRBJ1-1 | NA | TRBV9 | NA | TGTGCCAGCAGCGCTTCAAACACGATGAGATCCGAAGCTTTCTTT | CASSASNTMRSEAFF
TRBJ2-6 | NA | TRBV28 | NA | TGTGCCAGCAGTTCGGCCAGGGGAAGCTCTGGGGCCAACGTCCTGACTTTC | CASSSARGSSGANVLTF
TRBJ1-1 | NA | TRBV2 | TRBD1 | TGTGCCAGCAGTGACAGGGGGTTCGCTGAAGCTTTCTTT | CASSDRGFAEAFF
TRBJ2-1 | NA | TRBV29-1 | NA | TGCAGCGTCTCTCCCGCCAGGGCCCGACGGAGTGAGCAGTTCTTC | CSVSPARARRSEQFF
TRBJ1-5 | NA | TRBV7-8 | NA | TGTGCCAGCAGCCTTCAGGGTTACAATCAGCCCCAGCATTTT | CASSLQGYNQPQHF
TRBJ1-5 | NA | TRBV19 | NA | TGTGCCAGTAGGGATAACCTTAATCAGCCCCAGCATTTT | CASRDNLNQPQHF